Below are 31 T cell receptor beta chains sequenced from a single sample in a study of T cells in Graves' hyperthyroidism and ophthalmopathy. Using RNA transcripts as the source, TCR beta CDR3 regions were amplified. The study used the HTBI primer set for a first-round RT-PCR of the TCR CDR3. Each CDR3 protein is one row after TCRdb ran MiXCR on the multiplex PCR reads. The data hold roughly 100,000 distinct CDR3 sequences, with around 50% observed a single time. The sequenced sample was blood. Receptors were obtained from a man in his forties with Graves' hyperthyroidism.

The CDR3 DNA reads TGTGCCAGTAGTATAGGGACAGGGGAGGCCTATGGCTACACCTTC. Its protein is CASSIGTGEAYGYTF. V gene TRBV19 combines with J gene TRBJ1-2; 9 positions agree with TRBD1. The germline CDR1 and CDR2 sequences are LNHDA and SQIVND (reference sequence). The CDR3 runs to 15 residues. Trimming cost V 1 base and J 4 bases; bases outside gene matches: 4.

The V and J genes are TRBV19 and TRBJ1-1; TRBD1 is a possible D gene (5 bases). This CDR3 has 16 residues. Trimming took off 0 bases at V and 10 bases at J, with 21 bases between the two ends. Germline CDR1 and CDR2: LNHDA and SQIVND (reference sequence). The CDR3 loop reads CASSIDLAGRHRGAFF. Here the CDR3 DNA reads TGTGCCAGTAGTATAGATCTAGCAGGGAGACACCGGGGAGCTTTCTTT.

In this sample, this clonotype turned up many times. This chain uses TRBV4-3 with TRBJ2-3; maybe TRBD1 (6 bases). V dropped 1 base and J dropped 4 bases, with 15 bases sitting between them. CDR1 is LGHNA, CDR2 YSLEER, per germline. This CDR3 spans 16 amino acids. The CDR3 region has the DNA TGCGCCAGCAGCCAAGCTCACCGGGACACCCCAGATACGCAGTATTTT. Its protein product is CASSQAHRDTPDTQYF.

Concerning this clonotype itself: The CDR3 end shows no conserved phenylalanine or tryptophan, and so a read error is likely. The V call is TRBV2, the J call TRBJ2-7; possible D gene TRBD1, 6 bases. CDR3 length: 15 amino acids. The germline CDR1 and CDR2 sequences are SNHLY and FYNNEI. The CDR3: CASRDSGFILYGQYL. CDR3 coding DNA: TGTGCCAGCAGGGACAGTGGTTTTATCCTCTACGGGCAGTACCTC.

DNA of the CDR3: TGTGCCAGCTCAACAGGGGTGGGCAATGAGCAGTTCTTC. Amino acids: CASSTGVGNEQFF. The V gene is TRBV18, the J gene TRBJ2-1; 7 bases map to TRBD1. V lost 5 bases and J lost 6; bases outside the gene matches: 4. The CDR3 extends over 13 amino acids. Germline V gene sequence: CDR1 KGHSH, CDR2 LQKENI.

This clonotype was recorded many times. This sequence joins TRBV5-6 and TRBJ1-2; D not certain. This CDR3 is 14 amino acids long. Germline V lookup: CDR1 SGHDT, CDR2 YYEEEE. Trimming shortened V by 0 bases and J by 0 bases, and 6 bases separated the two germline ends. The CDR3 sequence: CASSLVVANYGYTF. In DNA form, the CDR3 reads TGTGCCAGCAGCTTGGTGGTAGCTAACTATGGCTACACCTTC.

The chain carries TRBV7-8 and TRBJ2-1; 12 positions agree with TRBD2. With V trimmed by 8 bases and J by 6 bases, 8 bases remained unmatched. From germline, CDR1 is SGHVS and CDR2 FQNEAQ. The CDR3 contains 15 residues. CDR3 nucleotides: TGTGCCAGCGTCCGACTAGCGGGAGCCTCCAATGAGCAGTTCTTC. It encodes CASVRLAGASNEQFF.

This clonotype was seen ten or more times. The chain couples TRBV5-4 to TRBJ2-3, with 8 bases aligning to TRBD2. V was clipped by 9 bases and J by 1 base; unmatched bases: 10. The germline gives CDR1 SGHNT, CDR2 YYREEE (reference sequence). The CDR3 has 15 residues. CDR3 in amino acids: CATCLAGICTDTQYF. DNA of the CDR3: TGTGCCACTTGCCTAGCGGGCATTTGCACAGATACGCAGTATTTT.

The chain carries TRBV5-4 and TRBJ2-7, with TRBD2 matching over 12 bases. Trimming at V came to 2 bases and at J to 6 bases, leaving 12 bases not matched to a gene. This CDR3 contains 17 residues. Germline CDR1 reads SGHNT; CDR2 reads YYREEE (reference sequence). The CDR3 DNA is TGTGCCAGCAGCTTAGTGGAGGGCCTAGCGGGAGGGAGCGAGCAGTACTTC. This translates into CASSLVEGLAGGSEQYF.

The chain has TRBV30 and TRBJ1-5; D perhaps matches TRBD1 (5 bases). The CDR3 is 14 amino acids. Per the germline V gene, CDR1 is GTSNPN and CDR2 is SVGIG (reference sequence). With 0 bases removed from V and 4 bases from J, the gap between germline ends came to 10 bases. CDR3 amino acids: CAWSVSGRNQPQHF. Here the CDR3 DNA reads TGTGCCTGGAGTGTATCAGGGAGAAATCAGCCCCAGCATTTT. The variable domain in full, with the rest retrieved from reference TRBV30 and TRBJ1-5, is SQTIHQWPATLVQPVGSPLSLECTVEGTSNPNLYWYRQAAGRGLQLLFYSVGIGQISSEVPQNLSASRPQDRQFILSSKKLLLSDSGFYLCAWSVSGRNQPQHFGDGTRLSIL.

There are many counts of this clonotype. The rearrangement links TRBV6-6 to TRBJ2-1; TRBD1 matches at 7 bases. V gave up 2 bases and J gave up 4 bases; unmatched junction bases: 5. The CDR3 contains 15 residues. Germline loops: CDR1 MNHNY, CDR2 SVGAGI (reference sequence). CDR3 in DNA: TGTGCCAGCAGTTACGGCCAGGGGGAATACAATGAGCAGTTCTTC. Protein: CASSYGQGEYNEQFF.

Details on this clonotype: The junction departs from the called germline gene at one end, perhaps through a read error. The DNA of the CDR3 is TGCGCCACCAAGGGATCAGCGAACACCAGGGAGCTGTTTTTT. Protein: CATKGSANTRELFF. This chain joins TRBV24-1 and TRBJ2-2; D is unclear. CDR1 is KGHDR, CDR2 SFDVKD, per germline. This CDR3 region has 14 residues.

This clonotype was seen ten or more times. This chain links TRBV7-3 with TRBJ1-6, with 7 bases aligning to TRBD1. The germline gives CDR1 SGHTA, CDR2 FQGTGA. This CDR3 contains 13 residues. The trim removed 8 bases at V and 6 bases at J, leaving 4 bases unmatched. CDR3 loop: CASGQVANSPLHF. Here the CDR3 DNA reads TGTGCCAGCGGACAGGTGGCTAATTCACCCCTCCACTTT. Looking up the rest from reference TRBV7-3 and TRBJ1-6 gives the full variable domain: GAGVSQTPSNKVTEKGKYVELRCDPISGHTALYWYRQSLGQGPEFLIYFQGTGAADDSGLPNDRFFAVRPEGSVSTLKIQRTERGDSAVYLCASGQVANSPLHFGNGTRLTVT.

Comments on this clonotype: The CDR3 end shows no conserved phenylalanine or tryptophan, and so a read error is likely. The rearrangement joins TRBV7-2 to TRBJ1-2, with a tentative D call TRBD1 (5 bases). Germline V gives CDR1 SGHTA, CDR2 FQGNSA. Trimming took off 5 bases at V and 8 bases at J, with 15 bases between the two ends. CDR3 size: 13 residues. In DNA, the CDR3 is TGTGCCAGCAGCACGGGACGGGGTTGGGGCTACACCATC. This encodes CASSTGRGWGYTI.

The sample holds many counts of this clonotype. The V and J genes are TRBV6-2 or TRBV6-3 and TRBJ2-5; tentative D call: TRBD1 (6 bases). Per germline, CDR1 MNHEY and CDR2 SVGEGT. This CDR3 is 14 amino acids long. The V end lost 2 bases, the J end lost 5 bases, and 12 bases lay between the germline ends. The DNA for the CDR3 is TGTGCCAGCAGTTACACAGGGATGAGGGAGACCCAGTACTTC. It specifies CASSYTGMRETQYF.

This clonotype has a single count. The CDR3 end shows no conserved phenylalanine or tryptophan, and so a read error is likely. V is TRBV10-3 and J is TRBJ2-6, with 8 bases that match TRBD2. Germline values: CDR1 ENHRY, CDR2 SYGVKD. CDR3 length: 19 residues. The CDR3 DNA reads TGTGCCATCAGTGGGGGGGGGGGACTAGGAATCCCTGGGGCCGACGTCCTGACTGTC. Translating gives CAISGGGGLGIPGADVLTV.

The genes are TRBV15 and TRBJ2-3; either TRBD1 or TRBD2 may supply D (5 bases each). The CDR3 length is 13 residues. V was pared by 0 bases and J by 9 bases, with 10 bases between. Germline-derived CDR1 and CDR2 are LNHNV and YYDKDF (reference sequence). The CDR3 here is CATSRDRGWTQYF. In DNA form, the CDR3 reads TGTGCCACCAGCAGAGATCGGGGCTGGACGCAGTATTTT.

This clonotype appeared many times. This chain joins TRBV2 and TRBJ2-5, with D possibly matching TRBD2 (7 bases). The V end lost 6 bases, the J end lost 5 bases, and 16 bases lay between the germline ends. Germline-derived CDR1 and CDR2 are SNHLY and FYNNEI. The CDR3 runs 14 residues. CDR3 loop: CASRVGGDKETQYF. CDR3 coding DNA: TGTGCCAGCAGAGTAGGGGGGGACAAGGAGACCCAGTACTTC.

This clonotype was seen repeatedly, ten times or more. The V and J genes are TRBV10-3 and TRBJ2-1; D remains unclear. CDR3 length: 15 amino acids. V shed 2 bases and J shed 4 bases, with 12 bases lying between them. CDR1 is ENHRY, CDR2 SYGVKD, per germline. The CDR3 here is CAISEGLGSYNEQFF. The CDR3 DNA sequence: TGTGCCATCAGTGAGGGTTTGGGCAGTTACAATGAGCAGTTCTTC.

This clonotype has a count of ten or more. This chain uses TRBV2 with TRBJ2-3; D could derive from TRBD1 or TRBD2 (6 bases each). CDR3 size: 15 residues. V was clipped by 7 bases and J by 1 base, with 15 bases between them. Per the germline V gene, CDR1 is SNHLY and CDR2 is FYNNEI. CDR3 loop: CASNPGGVGTDTQYF. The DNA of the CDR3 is TGTGCCAGCAACCCCGGGGGCGTCGGCACAGATACGCAGTATTTT.

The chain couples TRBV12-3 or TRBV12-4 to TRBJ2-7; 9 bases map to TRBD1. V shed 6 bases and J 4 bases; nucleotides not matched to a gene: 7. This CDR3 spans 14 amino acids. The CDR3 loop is CASSRGQGRYEQYF. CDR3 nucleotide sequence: TGTGCCAGCAGCAGGGGACAGGGTCGGTACGAGCAGTACTTC.

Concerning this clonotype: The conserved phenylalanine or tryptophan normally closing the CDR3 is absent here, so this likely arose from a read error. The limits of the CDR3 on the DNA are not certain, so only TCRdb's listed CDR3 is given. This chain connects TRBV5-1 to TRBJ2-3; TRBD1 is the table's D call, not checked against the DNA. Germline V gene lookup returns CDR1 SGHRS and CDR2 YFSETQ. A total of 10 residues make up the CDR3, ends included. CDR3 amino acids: CASSWPRGEG.

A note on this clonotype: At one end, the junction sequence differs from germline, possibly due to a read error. The CDR3 spells CASSFGGWEETQYF. The CDR3 DNA sequence: TGTGCTAGCAGCTTTGGAGGGTGGGAGGAGACCCAGTACTTC. V usage is TRBV7-7 and J usage is TRBJ2-5; the D gene is possibly TRBD2 (6 bases). This CDR3 has 14 residues. Germline V gives CDR1 SSHAT, CDR2 FNYEAQ (reference sequence).

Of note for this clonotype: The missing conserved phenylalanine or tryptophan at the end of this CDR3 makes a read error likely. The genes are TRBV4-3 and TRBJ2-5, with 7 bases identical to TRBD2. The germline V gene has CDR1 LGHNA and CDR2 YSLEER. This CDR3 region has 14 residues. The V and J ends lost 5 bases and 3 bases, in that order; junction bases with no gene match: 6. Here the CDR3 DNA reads TGCGCCAGCAGCTTAACGGGAGGAGAAGAGACCCAGTACCTC. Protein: CASSLTGGEETQYL.

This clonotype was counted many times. CDR3 residues: CASSPNGGGYNEQFF. The CDR3, as DNA: TGTGCCAGCAGCCCTAATGGGGGGGGCTACAATGAGCAGTTCTTC. This chain joins TRBV6-1 and TRBJ2-1; 7 bases map to TRBD2. Looked up from germline, CDR1 is MNHNS and CDR2 is SASEGT. The length of the CDR3 is 15 residues. With 6 bases clipped from V and 3 bases from J, the junction kept 8 bases outside the gene matches.

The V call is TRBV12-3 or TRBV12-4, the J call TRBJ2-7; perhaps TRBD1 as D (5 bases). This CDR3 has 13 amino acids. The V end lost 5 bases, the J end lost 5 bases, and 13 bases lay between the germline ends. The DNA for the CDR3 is TGTGCCAGCAGTCCCCCCAGGGCGAACGAGCAGTACTTC. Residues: CASSPPRANEQYF.

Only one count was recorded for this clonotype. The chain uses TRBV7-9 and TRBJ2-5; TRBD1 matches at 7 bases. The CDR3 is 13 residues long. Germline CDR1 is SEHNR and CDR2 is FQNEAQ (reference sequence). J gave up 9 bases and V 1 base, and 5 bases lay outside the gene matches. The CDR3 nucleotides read TGTGCCAGCAGCTTAGTGCAGGGACAGCCCCAGTACTTC. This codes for CASSLVQGQPQYF.

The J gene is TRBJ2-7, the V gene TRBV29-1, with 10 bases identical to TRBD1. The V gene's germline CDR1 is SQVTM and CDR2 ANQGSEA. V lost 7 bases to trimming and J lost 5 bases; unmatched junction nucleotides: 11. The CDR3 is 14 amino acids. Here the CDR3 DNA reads TGCAGCGCCTTGGGGGGACAGGGGTTCGACGAGCAGTACTTC. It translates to CSALGGQGFDEQYF.

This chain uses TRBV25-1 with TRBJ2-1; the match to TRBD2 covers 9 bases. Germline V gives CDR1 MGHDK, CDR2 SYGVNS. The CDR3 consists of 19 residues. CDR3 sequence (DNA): TGTGCTAGTGGGGGCTGGGTAGCGGGGGACCATGGCTCCTACAATGAGCAGTTCTTC. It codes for CASGGWVAGDHGSYNEQFF. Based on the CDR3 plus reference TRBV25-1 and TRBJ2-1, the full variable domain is EADIYQTPRYLVIGTGKKITLECSQTMGHDKMYWYQQDPGMELHLIHYSYGVNSTEKGDLSSESTVSRIRTEHFPLTLESARPSHTSQYLCASGGWVAGDHGSYNEQFFGPGTRLTVL.

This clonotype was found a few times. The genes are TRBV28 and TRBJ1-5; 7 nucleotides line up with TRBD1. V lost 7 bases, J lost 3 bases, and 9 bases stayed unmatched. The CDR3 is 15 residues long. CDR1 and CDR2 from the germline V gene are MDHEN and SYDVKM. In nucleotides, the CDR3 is TGTGCCAGCACCCCCAGGGGGAGCCCCAATCAGCCCCAGCATTTT. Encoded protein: CASTPRGSPNQPQHF. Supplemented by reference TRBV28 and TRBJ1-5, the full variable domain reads DVKVTQSSRYLVKRTGEKVFLECVQDMDHENMFWYRQDPGLGLRLIYFSYDVKMKEKGDIPEGYSVSREKKERFSLILESASTNQTSMYLCASTPRGSPNQPQHFGDGTRLSIL.

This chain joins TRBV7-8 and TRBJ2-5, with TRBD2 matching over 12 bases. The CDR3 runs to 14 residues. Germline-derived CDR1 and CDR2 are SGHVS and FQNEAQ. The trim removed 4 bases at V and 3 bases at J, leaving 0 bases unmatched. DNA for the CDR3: TGTGCCAGCAGCTCTAGCGGGGGGGAAGAGACCCAGTACTTC. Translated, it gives CASSSSGGEETQYF. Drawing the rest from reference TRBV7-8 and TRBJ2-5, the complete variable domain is GAGVSQSPRYKVAKRGQDVALRCDPISGHVSLFWYQQALGQGPEFLTYFQNEAQLDKSGLPSDRFFAERPEGSVSTLKIQRTQQEDSAVYLCASSSSGGEETQYFGPGTRLLVL.